This TCR beta chain was documented in a study of T cell repertoires in cytomegalovirus infection. The study, taken as a whole, reports: It was HLA-C-restricted CMV-specific TCR beta clonotypes that dominated the response ex vivo. CMV carriers with the relevant HLA were identified by cumulative public TCR beta family frequency.

On this clonotype itself: The antigen is not known.

V was shortened by 0 bases and J by 5 bases, with 9 bases between the two germline ends. Germline CDR1 reads SGDLS; CDR2 reads YYNGEE. This CDR3 is built from 14 residues. Using its own MiXCR run on the reads, TCRdb lists one record per CDR3 protein. The table includes about 110,000 distinct CDR3 sequences, approximately 45% detected once. Here the sequenced sample was CD8+ T cells from cultured PBMCs, taken from culture after CMV antigen stimulation. The rearrangement uses TRBV9 and TRBJ2-1; weak D call: TRBD1 (5 bases). This receptor was taken from a human donor in good health (CMV status not recorded). Some clones in this sample may be carry-over from other donors' samples. The CDR3 spells CASSVGVGDNEQFF. CDR3 coding DNA: TGTGCCAGCAGCGTAGGGGTAGGGGACAATGAGCAGTTCTTC.